This entry lists 21 T cell receptor beta chains sequenced from one sample in a study of T cell responses to AZD1222 COVID-19 vaccine. Data came from immunoSEQ multiplex PCR; TCRdb stores just in-frame clones and leaves some out. Of tens of thousands of clones in the sample, roughly 85% were seen once. Sequenced material: peripheral blood, taken 28 days after the second AZD1222 dose. All receptors come from an adult who received the AZD1222 COVID-19 vaccine.

This clone was seen a single time. CDR3 coding DNA: TGTGCCAGCAGCCCGCGCCTAACAGGGTCGAGCACAGATACGCAGTATTTT. This encodes CASSPRLTGSSTDTQYF. The V and J genes are TRBV7-8 and TRBJ2-3; perhaps TRBD1 as D (6 bases). The CDR3 length is 17 residues. V lost 5 bases to trimming and J lost 0 bases, with 18 bases between them. Germline V lookup: CDR1 SGHVS, CDR2 FQNEAQ.

The DNA for the CDR3 is TGTGCCAGCACTTCCGGGGCTCGATGGGCGGGAGAGGAGGGCACAGATACGCAGTATTTT. This codes for CASTSGARWAGEEGTDTQYF. The V gene is TRBV28, the J gene TRBJ2-3; 7 positions match TRBD2. J lost 1 base, V lost 7 bases, and 23 bases had no gene match. CDR3 length: 20 amino acids. Looked up from germline, CDR1 is MDHEN and CDR2 is SYDVKM.

This clone has more than one count but fewer than ten. The chain joins TRBV13 to TRBJ2-7; possible D gene TRBD2, 5 bases. V was cut by 5 bases and J by 7 bases, with 9 bases left in between. There are 11 residues in the CDR3. Germline CDR1 and CDR2: PRHDT and FYEKMQ (reference sequence). As DNA, the CDR3 is TGTGCCAGCAGCCTCGAGCGGGAGCAGTACTTC. It is translated as CASSLEREQYF. Full variable domain (missing parts from reference TRBV13 and TRBJ2-7): AAGVIQSPRHLIKEKRETATLKCYPIPRHDTVYWYQQGPGQDPQFLISFYEKMQSDKGSIPDRFSAQQFSDYHSELNMSSLELGDSALYFCASSLEREQYFGPGTRLTVT.

The chain has TRBV28 and TRBJ1-6; D call uncertain. Trimming took off 7 bases at V and 10 bases at J, with 17 bases between the two ends. The CDR3 sequence is 14 residues long. CDR1 and CDR2 from the germline V gene are MDHEN and SYDVKM. The chain's CDR3 is CASTQGLSRSPLHF. The CDR3 DNA sequence: TGTGCCAGCACCCAAGGGCTTTCGCGGTCACCCCTCCACTTT.

The CDR3 is CASRGARSGANVLTF. Written as DNA, the CDR3 is TGTGCCAGCAGAGGGGCTCGCTCTGGGGCCAACGTCCTGACTTTC. The J gene is TRBJ2-6, the V gene TRBV4-2, with a possible D match to TRBD1 (5 bases). Germline loops: CDR1 LGHNA, CDR2 YNFKEQ. CDR3 length: 15 residues. The V and J ends lost 6 bases and 0 bases respectively, with 9 bases between them.

The chain is built from TRBV7-6 and TRBJ2-3, with D unresolved. V shed 2 bases and J shed 0 bases, with 12 bases lying between them. This CDR3 has 16 residues. Germline CDR1 and CDR2: SGHVS and FNYEAQ. The CDR3 sequence: CASSLFGFMSTDTQYF. The CDR3 DNA reads as TGTGCCAGCAGCTTATTCGGGTTCATGAGCACAGATACGCAGTATTTT.

This clone was detected only once. The rearrangement links TRBV9 to TRBJ1-3, with D hard to call. V shed 1 base and J shed 3 bases, with 17 bases lying between them. Germline V gene data show CDR1 as SGDLS and CDR2 as YYNGEE. The CDR3 is 17 residues long. This chain's CDR3 is CASSVTVGGSFGNTIYF. In nucleotides, the CDR3 is TGTGCCAGCAGCGTAACCGTCGGAGGATCCTTTGGAAACACCATATATTTT.

The J gene is TRBJ2-5, the V gene TRBV4-1, with unresolved D. Trimming removed 0 bases from V and 5 bases from J, with 7 bases in between. The CDR3 extends over 13 amino acids. Germline values: CDR1 MGHRA, CDR2 YSYEKL. The CDR3 nucleotides are TGCGCCAGCAGCCAAGATCGGGTTGAGACCCAGTACTTC. This gives the protein CASSQDRVETQYF.

This clone was picked up a small number of times. The chain couples TRBV28 to TRBJ2-6; D ambiguous. This CDR3 contains 19 residues. The ends were cut back, 5 bases at V and 9 bases at J, with 29 bases in the middle. Germline V gene lookup returns CDR1 MDHEN and CDR2 SYDVKM. CDR3: CASSPRRGFDLAGDNVLTF. In DNA, the CDR3 is TGTGCCAGCAGTCCCCGACGAGGATTTGACCTCGCCGGAGACAACGTCCTGACTTTC.

To note about this clone: Distinct nucleotide sequences in the sample also encode this CDR3. The J gene is TRBJ2-7, the V gene TRBV30; D unresolved. V lost 5 bases, J lost 3 bases, and 8 bases lay in between. This CDR3 is built from 11 residues. CDR1 is GTSNPN and CDR2 is SVGIG in the germline V gene (reference sequence). CDR3 DNA: TGTGCCTGGGGGAACAGCTACGAGCAGTACTTC. This encodes CAWGNSYEQYF.

The chain employs TRBV7-8 and TRBJ1-1; D uncertain. CDR1 is SGHVS, CDR2 FQNEAQ, per germline. The CDR3 has 12 amino acids. V was trimmed by 7 bases and J by 4 bases, leaving 10 bases between them. CDR3 sequence: CASTGRSTEAFF. CDR3 in DNA: TGTGCCAGCACCGGGAGAAGCACTGAAGCTTTCTTT.

The chain recombines TRBV2 with TRBJ1-6, with D tentatively TRBD1 (6 bases). This CDR3 region has 14 residues. Per germline, CDR1 SNHLY and CDR2 FYNNEI. The V gene lost 7 bases and the J gene lost 2 bases, with 9 bases spanning the gap. CDR3: CASTQGTYNSPLHF. The CDR3 coding sequence is TGTGCCAGCACCCAGGGGACCTATAATTCACCCCTCCACTTT. The whole variable domain, remainder taken from reference TRBV2 and TRBJ1-6, is EPEVTQTPSHQVTQMGQEVILRCVPISNHLYFYWYRQILGQKVEFLVSFYNNEISEKSEIFDDQFSVERPDGSNFTLKIRSTKLEDSAMYFCASTQGTYNSPLHFGNGTRLTVT.

The chain has TRBV5-1 and TRBJ2-7; D not resolved. CDR1 is SGHRS and CDR2 is YFSETQ in the germline V gene. V was shortened by 3 bases and J by 6 bases, with 16 bases between the two germline ends. The CDR3 spans 14 residues. DNA for the CDR3: TGCGCCAGCAGCTCCGAAGGAAGGCGGTCCGAGCAGTACTTC. Translating gives CASSSEGRRSEQYF.

The rearrangement uses TRBV7-9 and TRBJ2-1; 10 bases are shared with TRBD2. The CDR3 has 15 residues. With 5 bases clipped from V and 7 bases from J, the junction kept 8 bases outside the gene matches. Germline-derived CDR1 and CDR2 are SEHNR and FQNEAQ (reference sequence). This CDR3 reads CASSPSGRAENEQFF. The CDR3, as DNA: TGTGCCAGCAGCCCCAGCGGGAGGGCCGAGAATGAGCAGTTCTTC.

The rearrangement uses TRBV10-1 and TRBJ2-7; the match to TRBD1 covers 7 bases. The junction had 4 bases not matched to a gene; V was cut back by 3 bases and J by 2 bases. Germline V gene sequence: CDR1 WNHNN, CDR2 SYGVQD (reference sequence). The length of the CDR3 is 14 residues. As DNA, the CDR3 is TGCGCCAGCAGTGAAACAGGGGTACCCTACGAGCAGTACTTC. Amino acids: CASSETGVPYEQYF.

The chain couples TRBV11-3 to TRBJ2-1; possibly TRBD1 or TRBD2 for D (5 bases each). V lost 4 bases, J lost 7 bases, and 11 bases lay in between. The germline V gene has CDR1 SGHNT and CDR2 YENEEA. This CDR3 spans 13 amino acids. CDR3 nucleotides: TGTGCCAGCAGCTCGGGACCCTTGAATGAGCAGTTCTTC. Its translation: CASSSGPLNEQFF.

This clone was seen only a few times. The CDR3 region has the DNA TGTGCCAGCCGGGCCGGGATGGCTAACTATGGCTACACCTTC. Amino acids: CASRAGMANYGYTF. The chain joins TRBV18 to TRBJ1-2; D remains unclear. V lost 8 bases, J lost 0 bases, and 13 bases lay in between. There are 14 residues in the CDR3. Germline V CDR1 and CDR2: KGHSH, LQKENI.

This sequence joins TRBV14 and TRBJ2-1, with 7 bases matching TRBD2. The CDR3 loop spans 15 amino acids. From germline, CDR1 is SGHDN and CDR2 FVKESK. V was pared by 4 bases and J by 8 bases, with 11 bases of the junction left unmatched. CDR3 sequence (DNA): TGTGCCAGCAGCCTAGCGGCGGGAGCGGAGTATGAGCAGTTCTTC. It is translated as CASSLAAGAEYEQFF.

This clone was picked up a small number of times. At one of its ends the junction is not consistent with the germline gene, which may arise from a read error. This chain links TRBV6-6 with TRBJ1-2; unclear D gene. The CDR3 totals 15 residues. Germline-derived CDR1 and CDR2 are MNHNY and SVGAGI (reference sequence). This CDR3 reads CASSNSLADNYGYTF. The CDR3 region has the DNA TGTGCCAGCAGTAACTCCTTGGCAGATAACTATGGCTACACCTTC.

The chain couples TRBV7-3 to TRBJ1-1, with D possibly matching TRBD1 (5 bases). Trimming took off 5 bases at V and 0 bases at J, with 19 bases between the two ends. In germline, CDR1 is SGHTA, CDR2 FQGTGA. The CDR3 covers 17 residues. As DNA, the CDR3 is TGTGCCAGCAGCCCATACCGGGACGGAAGGATGAACACTGAAGCTTTCTTT. This encodes CASSPYRDGRMNTEAFF.

This chain uses TRBV29-1 with TRBJ2-7; no firm D call. V was clipped by 4 bases and J by 0 bases, with 7 bases between them. This CDR3 has 12 residues. Per germline, CDR1 SQVTM and CDR2 ANQGSEA. CDR3 sequence (DNA): TGCAGCGTTGTTGGCAACTCCTACGAGCAGTACTTC. It codes for CSVVGNSYEQYF.